Listed here is a single TCR beta chain. The method was immunoSEQ multiplex PCR; TCRdb's version includes in-frame clones alone and lacks a portion of them. The sample holds 100,000 to 150,000 clones; about 70% are singletons and the top ten take around 6%. The data belong to a study of blood T cell repertoires in COVID-19. Trimming pared 6 bases from V and 0 bases from J, leaving 14 bases between. The V gene's germline CDR1 is LGHDT and CDR2 YNNKEL (reference sequence). The CDR3 covers 15 residues. The source is a man older than 75 with COVID-19, enrolled during active disease. The sequenced material came from peripheral blood. The chain recombines TRBV3-1 (or the pseudogene TRBV3-2) with TRBJ1-2; no clear D. For the CDR3, the DNA is TGTGCCAGCAGTCATAGCGGGGTAGCTAACTATGGCTACACCTTC. This gives the protein CASSHSGVANYGYTF.